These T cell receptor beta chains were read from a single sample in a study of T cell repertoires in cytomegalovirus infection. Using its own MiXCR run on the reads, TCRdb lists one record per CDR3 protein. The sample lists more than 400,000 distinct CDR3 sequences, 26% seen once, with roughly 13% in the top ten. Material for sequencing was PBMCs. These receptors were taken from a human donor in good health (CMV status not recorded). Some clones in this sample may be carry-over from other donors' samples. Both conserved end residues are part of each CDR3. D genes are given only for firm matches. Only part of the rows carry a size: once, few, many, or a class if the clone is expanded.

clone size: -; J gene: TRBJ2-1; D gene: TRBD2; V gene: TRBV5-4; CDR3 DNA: TGTGCCAGCAGTTTTGGGGCTAGCGGGAGGGAAGAGCAGTTCTTC; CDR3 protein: CASSFGASGREEQFF
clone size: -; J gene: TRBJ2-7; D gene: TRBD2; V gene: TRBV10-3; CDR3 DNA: TGTGCCATCAAAGGAGCCGGGACTAGCGGGAGGGTAGGAGAGCAGTACTTC; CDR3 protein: CAIKGAGTSGRVGEQYF
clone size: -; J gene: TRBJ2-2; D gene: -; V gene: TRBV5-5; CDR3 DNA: TGTGCCAGCAGCCTCGCGGGACACCCTACCGGGAAGCTGTTTTTT; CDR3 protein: CASSLAGHPTGKLFF
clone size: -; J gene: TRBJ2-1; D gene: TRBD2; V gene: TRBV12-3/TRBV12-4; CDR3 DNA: TGTGCCAGCAGTGCGTCGGGGACTAGCGGCGCGGCGCAGTTCTTC; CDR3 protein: CASSASGTSGAAQFF
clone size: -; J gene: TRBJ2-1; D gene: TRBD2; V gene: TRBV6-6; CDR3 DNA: TGTGCCAGCAGTTACTCGCGGCTAGCGGGAGTAGGGTCCTACAATGAGCAGTTCTTC; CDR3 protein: CASSYSRLAGVGSYNEQFF
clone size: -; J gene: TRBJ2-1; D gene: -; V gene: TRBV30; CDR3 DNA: TGTGCCTGGAGTCCCGGGGCCAGCGTAAAGCAGTTCTTC; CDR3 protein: CAWSPGASVKQFF
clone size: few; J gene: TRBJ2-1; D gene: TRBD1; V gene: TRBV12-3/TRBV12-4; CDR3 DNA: TGTGCCAGCAGTTTGGTTCGAGGGGGCCAGTTCTTC; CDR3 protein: CASSLVRGGQFF
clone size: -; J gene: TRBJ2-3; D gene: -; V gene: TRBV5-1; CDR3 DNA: TGCGCCAGCAGCTTTTTTCCGGAGAGCACAGATACGCAGTATTTT; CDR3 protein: CASSFFPESTDTQYF
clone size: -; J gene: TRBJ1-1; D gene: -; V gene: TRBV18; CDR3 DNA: TGTGCCAGCTCACCCCTACCGGGGTCGGATCGTGGGACTGAAGCTTTCTTT; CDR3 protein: CASSPLPGSDRGTEAFF
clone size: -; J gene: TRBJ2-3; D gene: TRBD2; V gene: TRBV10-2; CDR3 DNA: TGCGCCAGTTGTGGGACTAGGGCGGCAGATACGCAGTATTTT; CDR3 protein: CASCGTRAADTQYF
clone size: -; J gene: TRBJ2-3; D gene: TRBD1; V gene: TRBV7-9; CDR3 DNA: TGTGCCAGCAGGCGCCAGGGACAGAGCACAGATACGCAGTATTTT; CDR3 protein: CASRRQGQSTDTQYF
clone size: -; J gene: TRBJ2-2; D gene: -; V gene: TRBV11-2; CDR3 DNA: TGTGCCAGCAGCCCCCGGGGAGGCCTACCCACCGGGGAGCTGTTTTTT; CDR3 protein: CASSPRGGLPTGELFF
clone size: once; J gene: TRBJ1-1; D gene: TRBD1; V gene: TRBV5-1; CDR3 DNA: TGCGCCAGCAGCGGTGCAGGGGGCACTGAAGCTTTCTTT; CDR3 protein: CASSGAGGTEAFF
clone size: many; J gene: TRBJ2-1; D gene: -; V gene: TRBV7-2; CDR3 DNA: TGTGCCAGCAGAGGGTCGGGGGCCAACTCAGGGGAGCAGTTCTTC; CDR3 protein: CASRGSGANSGEQFF
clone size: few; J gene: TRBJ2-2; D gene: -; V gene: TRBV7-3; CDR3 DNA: TGTGCCAGCAGCTTAAACAGTATGAACACCGGGGAGCTGTTTTTT; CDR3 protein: CASSLNSMNTGELFF
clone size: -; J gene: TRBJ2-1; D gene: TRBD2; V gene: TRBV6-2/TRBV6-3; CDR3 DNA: TGTGCCAGCAGTCCTACTAGCGGGACAGACAATGAGCAGTTCTTC; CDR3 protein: CASSPTSGTDNEQFF
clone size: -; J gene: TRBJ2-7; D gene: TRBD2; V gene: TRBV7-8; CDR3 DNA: TGTGCCAGCAGCCCGACTAGCGGGAGCGGCGAGCAGTACTTC; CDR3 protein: CASSPTSGSGEQYF
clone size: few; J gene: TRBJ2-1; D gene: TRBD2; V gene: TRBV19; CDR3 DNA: TGTGCCAGTAAGTCAAAGCCTAGCGGAAATTACAATGAGCAGTTCTTC; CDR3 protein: CASKSKPSGNYNEQFF
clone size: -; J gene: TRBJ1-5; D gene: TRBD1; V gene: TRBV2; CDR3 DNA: TGTGCCAGCCAACTGACAGGGCTCGATCAGCCCCAGCATTTT; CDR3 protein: CASQLTGLDQPQHF
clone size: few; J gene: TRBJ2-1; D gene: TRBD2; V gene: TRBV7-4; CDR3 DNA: TGTGCCAGCAGCTCCAACCTGGCCAGGGGAATTAGTCGGGGACTAGCGGGCGTTTACAATGAGCAGTTCTTC; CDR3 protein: CASSSNLARGISRGLAGVYNEQFF
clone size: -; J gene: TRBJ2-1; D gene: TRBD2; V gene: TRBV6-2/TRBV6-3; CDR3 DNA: TGTGCCAGCAGGCCACACTCGGGACTACCCGGGGGCAATGAGCAGTTCTTC; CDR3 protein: CASRPHSGLPGGNEQFF
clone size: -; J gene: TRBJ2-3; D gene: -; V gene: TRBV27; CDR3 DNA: TGTGCCAGCAGCCCTCAGGAGTACACAGATACGCAGTATTTT; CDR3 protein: CASSPQEYTDTQYF
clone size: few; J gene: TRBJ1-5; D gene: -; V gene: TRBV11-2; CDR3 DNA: TGTGCCAGCAGCTTAGAGGTGCCGCAGCCCCAGCATTTT; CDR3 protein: CASSLEVPQPQHF
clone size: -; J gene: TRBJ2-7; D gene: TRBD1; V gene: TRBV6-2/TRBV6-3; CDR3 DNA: TGTGCCAGCCACCCTCGGGGACAGGGCGGACGCTACGAGCAGTACTTC; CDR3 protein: CASHPRGQGGRYEQYF
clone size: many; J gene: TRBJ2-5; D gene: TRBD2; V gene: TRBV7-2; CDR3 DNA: TGTGCCAGCAGCTCCTTACTAGCGGGAGGCCAAGAGACCCAGTACTTC; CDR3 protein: CASSSLLAGGQETQYF
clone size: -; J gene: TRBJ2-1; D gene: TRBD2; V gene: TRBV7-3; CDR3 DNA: TGTGCCAGCAGCCCGGGGGGGTCGTCCAATGAGCAGTTCTTC; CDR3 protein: CASSPGGSSNEQFF
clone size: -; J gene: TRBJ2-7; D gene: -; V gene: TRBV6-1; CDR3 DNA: TGTGCCAGCACCCTTACAGGGTCGGGGGAGCAGTACTTC; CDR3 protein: CASTLTGSGEQYF
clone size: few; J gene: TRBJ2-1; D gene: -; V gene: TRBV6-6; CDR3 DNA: TGTGCCAGCAGTTTTGGCCAATTCTCCTACAATGAGCAGTTCTTC; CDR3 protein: CASSFGQFSYNEQFF